Listed below are T cell receptor beta chains from one sample, sequenced in a study of T-cell memory formation after mild COVID-19. TCRdb used MiXCR to reprocess the 5' RACE reads, holding one entry per CDR3 protein. Counted here are about 190,000 distinct CDR3 sequences, about 22% occurring once; the ten biggest clones make up 23%. The sequencing sample was made of PBMCs or a T cell subset sorted from them (not recorded which). Source of these receptors: an adult woman who had mild COVID-19 (a few samples of this study predate the infection). Cell type and time point are not known. Each CDR3 is given with its conserved first and last residue. Fields, in order: J gene, V gene, CDR3 length, CDR3 protein.

J: TRBJ2-2
V: TRBV7-6
length: 16
CDR3: CASSTSRGGGRGELFF

J: TRBJ1-2
V: TRBV7-9
length: 14
CDR3: CASSTRGTTYGYTF

J: TRBJ1-1
V: TRBV27
length: 15
CDR3: CASRLGQSIFTEAFF

J: TRBJ2-3
V: TRBV20-1
length: 14
CDR3: CSAWTSSLTDTQYF

J: TRBJ2-3
V: TRBV14
length: 13
CDR3: CASSQGVADTQYF

J: TRBJ2-6
V: TRBV20-1
length: 16
CDR3: CSARGTGTPGANVLTF

J: TRBJ2-3
V: TRBV7-9
length: 12
CDR3: CASSLLGDTQYF

J: TRBJ1-5
V: TRBV2
length: 14
CDR3: CASSEVGGNQPQHF

J: TRBJ1-1
V: TRBV25-1
length: 16
CDR3: CASSEDRAYMNTEAFF

J: TRBJ1-1
V: TRBV29-1
length: 13
CDR3: CSFHRRGGTEAFF

J: TRBJ2-2
V: TRBV6-5
length: 13
CDR3: CASSSLGTGELFF

J: TRBJ2-1
V: TRBV4-2
length: 16
CDR3: CASSPLEREPYNEQFF

J: TRBJ2-5
V: TRBV7-8
length: 16
CDR3: CASSHLSGGGQETQYF

J: TRBJ2-7
V: TRBV2
length: 14
CDR3: CASSELAGGNEQYF

J: TRBJ2-7
V: TRBV12-3/TRBV12-4
length: 13
CDR3: CASSPAGPYEQYF

J: TRBJ2-7
V: TRBV30
length: 13
CDR3: CAWSDGTNYEQYF

J: TRBJ2-7
V: TRBV2
length: 14
CDR3: CASRGTSGMGEQYF

J: TRBJ2-7
V: TRBV15
length: 14
CDR3: CATSVDREGIEQYF